Described below is a single TCR beta chain sequence and its context. V shed 7 bases and J 3 bases; nucleotides not matched to a gene: 11. This CDR3 comprises 16 residues. CDR1 and CDR2 from the germline V gene are MDHEN and SYDVKM. Seattle participants joined during active infection and were tracked over time. Original processing methods: Researchers report that nucleated cell counts were estimated from reference gene primer amplification. The data were produced by immunoSEQ multiplex PCR, yet TCRdb's version contains in-frame clones alone and is incomplete. For V, J and clone size, that table is used; D and trimming come from the DNA. The table lists about 150,000 clones, approximately 86% of them singletons. These data are taken from a study of blood T cell repertoires in COVID-19.

The TCR comes from an elderly woman with COVID-19, enrolled during active disease. The V and J genes are TRBV28 and TRBJ2-1; 8 bases are a match to TRBD1. The sample taken for sequencing was peripheral blood. CDR3 in DNA: TGTGCCAGCATTAGAGCAGGGGGCGGCCTCTACAATGAGCAGTTCTTC. Amino acids: CASIRAGGGLYNEQFF.